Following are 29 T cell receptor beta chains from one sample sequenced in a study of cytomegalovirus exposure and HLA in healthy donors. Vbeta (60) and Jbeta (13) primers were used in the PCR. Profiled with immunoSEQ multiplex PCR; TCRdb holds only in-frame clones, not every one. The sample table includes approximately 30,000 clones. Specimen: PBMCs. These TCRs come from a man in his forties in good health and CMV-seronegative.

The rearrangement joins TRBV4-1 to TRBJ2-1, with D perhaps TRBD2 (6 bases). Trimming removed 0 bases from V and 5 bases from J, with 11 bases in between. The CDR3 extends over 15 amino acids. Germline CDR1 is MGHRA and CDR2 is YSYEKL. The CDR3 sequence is CASSQDTGVDNEQFF. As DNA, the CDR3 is TGCGCCAGCAGCCAAGATACGGGAGTAGACAATGAGCAGTTCTTC.

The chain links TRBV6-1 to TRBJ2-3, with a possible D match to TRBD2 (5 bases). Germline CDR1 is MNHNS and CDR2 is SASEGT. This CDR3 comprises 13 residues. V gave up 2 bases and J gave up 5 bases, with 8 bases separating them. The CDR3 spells CASSERAGDTQYF. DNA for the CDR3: TGTGCCAGCAGTGAAAGGGCGGGAGATACGCAGTATTTT.

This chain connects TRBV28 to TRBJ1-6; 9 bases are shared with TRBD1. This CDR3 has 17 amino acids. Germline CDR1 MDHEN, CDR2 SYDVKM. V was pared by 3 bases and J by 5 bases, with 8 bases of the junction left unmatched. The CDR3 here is CASSFAGTGINNSPLHF. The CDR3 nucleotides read TGTGCCAGCAGTTTCGCCGGGACAGGGATCAATAATTCACCCCTCCACTTT.

CDR3 nucleotide sequence: TGCAGCGTGAGAGGTGTCAGGGCGGACTATGGCTACACCTTC. Translating gives CSVRGVRADYGYTF. V and J are TRBV29-1 and TRBJ1-2; D might be TRBD1 (5 bases). V gave up 6 bases and J gave up 3 bases, with 17 bases separating them. The CDR3 totals 14 residues. Germline CDR1 and CDR2: SQVTM and ANQGSEA.

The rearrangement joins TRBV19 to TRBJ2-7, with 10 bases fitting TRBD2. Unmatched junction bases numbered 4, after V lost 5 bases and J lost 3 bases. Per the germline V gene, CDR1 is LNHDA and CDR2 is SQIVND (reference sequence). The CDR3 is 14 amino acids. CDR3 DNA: TGTGCCAGTAGTTCGTTAGCGGGAGGCTACGAGCAGTACTTC. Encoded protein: CASSSLAGGYEQYF. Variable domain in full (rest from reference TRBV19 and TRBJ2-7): DGGITQSPKYLFRKEGQNVTLSCEQNLNHDAMYWYRQDPGQGLRLIYYSQIVNDFQKGDIAEGYSVSREKKESFPLTVTSAQKNPTAFYLCASSSLAGGYEQYFGPGTRLTVT.

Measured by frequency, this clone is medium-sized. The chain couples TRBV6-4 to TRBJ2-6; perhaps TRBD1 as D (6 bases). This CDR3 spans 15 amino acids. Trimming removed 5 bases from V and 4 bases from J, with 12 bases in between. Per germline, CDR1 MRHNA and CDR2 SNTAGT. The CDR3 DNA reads TGTGCCAGCAGTTTAACAGGGCCCGGGGCCAACGTCCTGACTTTC. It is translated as CASSLTGPGANVLTF.

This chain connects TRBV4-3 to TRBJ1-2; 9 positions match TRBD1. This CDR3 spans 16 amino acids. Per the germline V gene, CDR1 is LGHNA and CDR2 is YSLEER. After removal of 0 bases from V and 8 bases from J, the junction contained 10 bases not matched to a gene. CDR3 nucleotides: TGCGCCAGCAGCCAAGATCGGGGACAGGGAACATTGGGCTACACCTTC. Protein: CASSQDRGQGTLGYTF.

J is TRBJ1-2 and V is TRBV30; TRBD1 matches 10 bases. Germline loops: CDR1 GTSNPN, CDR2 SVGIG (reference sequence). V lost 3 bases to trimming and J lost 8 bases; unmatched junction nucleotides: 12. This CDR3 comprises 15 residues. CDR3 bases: TGTGCCTGGAGGGAAACGACAGGGGGCGCGAGGGGCTACACCTTC. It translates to CAWRETTGGARGYTF.

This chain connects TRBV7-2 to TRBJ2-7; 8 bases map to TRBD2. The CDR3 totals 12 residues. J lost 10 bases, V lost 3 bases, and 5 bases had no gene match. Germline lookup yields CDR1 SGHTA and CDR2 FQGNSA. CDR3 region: CASSFWREVQYF. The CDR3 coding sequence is TGTGCCAGCAGCTTTTGGCGGGAGGTACAGTACTTC.

CDR3 loop: CASSQAGGSGWYTEAFF. For the CDR3, the DNA is TGCGCCAGCAGCCAGGCCGGGGGGTCTGGGTGGTACACTGAAGCTTTCTTT. This chain uses TRBV4-3 with TRBJ1-1, with a possible D match to TRBD1 (5 bases). CDR1 and CDR2 from the germline V gene are LGHNA and YSLEER. The CDR3 has 17 amino acids. V lost 3 bases to trimming and J lost 3 bases, with 20 bases between them.

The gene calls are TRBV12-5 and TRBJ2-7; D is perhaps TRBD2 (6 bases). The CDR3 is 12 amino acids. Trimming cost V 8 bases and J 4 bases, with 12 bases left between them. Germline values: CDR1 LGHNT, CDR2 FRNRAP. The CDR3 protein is CASRVADYEQYF. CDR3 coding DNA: TGTGCTAGTAGGGTAGCGGATTACGAGCAGTACTTC.

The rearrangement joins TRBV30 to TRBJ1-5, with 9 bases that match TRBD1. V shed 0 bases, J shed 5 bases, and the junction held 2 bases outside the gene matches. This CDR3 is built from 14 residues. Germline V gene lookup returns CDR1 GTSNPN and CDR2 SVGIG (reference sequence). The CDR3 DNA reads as TGTGCCTGGAGTGTGGGGACAGGGTATCAGCCCCAGCATTTT. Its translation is CAWSVGTGYQPQHF.

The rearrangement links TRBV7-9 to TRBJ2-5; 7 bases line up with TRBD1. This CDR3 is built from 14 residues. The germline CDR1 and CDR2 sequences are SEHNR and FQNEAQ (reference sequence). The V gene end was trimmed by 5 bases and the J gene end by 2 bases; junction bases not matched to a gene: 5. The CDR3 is CASSPGTAQETQYF. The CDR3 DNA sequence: TGTGCCAGCAGCCCTGGGACAGCTCAAGAGACCCAGTACTTC.

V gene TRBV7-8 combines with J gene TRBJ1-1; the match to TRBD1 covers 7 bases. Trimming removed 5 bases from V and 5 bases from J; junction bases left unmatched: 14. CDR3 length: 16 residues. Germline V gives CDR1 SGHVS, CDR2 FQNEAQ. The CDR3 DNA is TGTGCCAGCAGCACAAATAACAGGGGTGGTGCGACTGAAGCTTTCTTT. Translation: CASSTNNRGGATEAFF.

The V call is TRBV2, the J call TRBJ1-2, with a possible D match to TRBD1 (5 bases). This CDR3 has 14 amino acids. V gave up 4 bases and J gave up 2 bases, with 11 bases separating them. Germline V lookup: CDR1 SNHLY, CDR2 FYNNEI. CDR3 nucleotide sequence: TGTGCCAGCAGTGTAACAGGCATGAACTATGGCTACACCTTC. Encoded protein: CASSVTGMNYGYTF.

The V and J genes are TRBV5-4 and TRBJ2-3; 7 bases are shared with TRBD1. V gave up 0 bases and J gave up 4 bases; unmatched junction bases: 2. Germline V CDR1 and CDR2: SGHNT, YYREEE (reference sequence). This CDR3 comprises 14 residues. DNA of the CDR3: TGTGCCAGCAGCTTGGAACAGGGGTCAGATACGCAGTATTTT. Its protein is CASSLEQGSDTQYF. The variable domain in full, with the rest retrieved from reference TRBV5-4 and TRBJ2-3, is ETGVTQSPTHLIKTRGQQVTLRCSSQSGHNTVSWYQQALGQGPQFIFQYYREEENGRGNFPPRFSGLQFPNYSSELNVNALELDDSALYLCASSLEQGSDTQYFGPGTRLTVL.

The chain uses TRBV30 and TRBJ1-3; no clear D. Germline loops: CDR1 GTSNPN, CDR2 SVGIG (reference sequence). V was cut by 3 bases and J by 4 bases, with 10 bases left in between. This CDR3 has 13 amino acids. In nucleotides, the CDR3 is TGTGCCTGGAGCCCGGGTACAGGAAACACCATATATTTT. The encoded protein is CAWSPGTGNTIYF.

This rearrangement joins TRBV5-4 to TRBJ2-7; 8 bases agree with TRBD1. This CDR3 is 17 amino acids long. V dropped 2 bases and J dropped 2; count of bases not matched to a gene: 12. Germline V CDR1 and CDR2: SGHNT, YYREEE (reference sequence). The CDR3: CASSLRTGLLGAYEQYF. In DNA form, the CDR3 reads TGTGCCAGCAGCTTAAGGACAGGGCTCTTGGGGGCCTACGAGCAGTACTTC.

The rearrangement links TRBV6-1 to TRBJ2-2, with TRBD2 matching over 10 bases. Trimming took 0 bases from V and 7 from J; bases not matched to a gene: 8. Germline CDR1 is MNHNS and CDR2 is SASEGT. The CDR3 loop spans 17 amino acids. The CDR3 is CASSEARTSGTRGELFF. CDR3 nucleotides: TGTGCCAGCAGTGAAGCCCGGACTAGCGGCACTCGCGGGGAGCTGTTTTTT.

CDR3 in DNA: TGCGCCAGCAGCCCTAGCGGGAGAGAGACCCAGTACTTC. This sequence encodes CASSPSGRETQYF. The rearrangement links TRBV4-3 to TRBJ2-5; 10 positions agree with TRBD2. The CDR3 loop spans 13 amino acids. Looked up from germline, CDR1 is LGHNA and CDR2 is YSLEER. The junction had 0 bases not matched to a gene; V was cut back by 4 bases and J by 4 bases.

The CDR3 is CASSQGTGTAYEQYF. CDR3 in DNA: TGCGCCAGCAGCCAGGGGACAGGGACCGCCTACGAGCAGTACTTC. The chain couples TRBV4-1 to TRBJ2-7, with TRBD1 identical over 9 bases. The trim removed 3 bases at V and 2 bases at J, leaving 5 bases unmatched. Germline CDR1 MGHRA, CDR2 YSYEKL. There are 15 residues in the CDR3.

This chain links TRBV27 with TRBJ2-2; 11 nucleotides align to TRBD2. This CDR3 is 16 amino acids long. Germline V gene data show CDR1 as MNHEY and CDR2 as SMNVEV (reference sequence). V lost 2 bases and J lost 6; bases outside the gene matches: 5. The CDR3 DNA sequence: TGTGCCAGCAGTTTAATAGCGGGAGGGAGTGCCGGGGAGCTGTTTTTT. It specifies CASSLIAGGSAGELFF.

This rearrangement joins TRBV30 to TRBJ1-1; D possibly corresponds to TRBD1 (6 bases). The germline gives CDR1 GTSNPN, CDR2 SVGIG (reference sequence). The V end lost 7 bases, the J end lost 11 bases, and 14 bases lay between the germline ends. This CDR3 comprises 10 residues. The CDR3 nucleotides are TGTGCCTTAGGACAGTCGGGGGCTTTCTTT. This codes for CALGQSGAFF.

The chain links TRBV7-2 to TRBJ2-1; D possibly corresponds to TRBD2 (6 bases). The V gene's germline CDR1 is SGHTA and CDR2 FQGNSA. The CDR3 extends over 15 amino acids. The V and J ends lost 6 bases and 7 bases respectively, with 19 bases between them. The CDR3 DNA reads TGTGCCAGCAGTTATCGCGGGACGTCGGTAAATGAGCAGTTCTTC. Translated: CASSYRGTSVNEQFF.

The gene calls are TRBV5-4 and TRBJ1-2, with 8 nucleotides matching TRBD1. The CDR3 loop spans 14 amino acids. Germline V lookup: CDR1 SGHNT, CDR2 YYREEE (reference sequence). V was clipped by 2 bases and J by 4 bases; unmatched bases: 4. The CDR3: CASSLRQGAYGYTF. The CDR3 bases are TGTGCCAGCAGCTTAAGGCAGGGGGCCTATGGCTACACCTTC.

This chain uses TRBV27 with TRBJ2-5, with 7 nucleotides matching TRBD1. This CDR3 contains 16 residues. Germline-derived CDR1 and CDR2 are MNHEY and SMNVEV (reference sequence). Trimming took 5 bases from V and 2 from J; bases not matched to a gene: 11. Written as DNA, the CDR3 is TGTGCCAGCAGTAACCAATGGGACAGAGGACAAGAGACCCAGTACTTC. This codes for CASSNQWDRGQETQYF.

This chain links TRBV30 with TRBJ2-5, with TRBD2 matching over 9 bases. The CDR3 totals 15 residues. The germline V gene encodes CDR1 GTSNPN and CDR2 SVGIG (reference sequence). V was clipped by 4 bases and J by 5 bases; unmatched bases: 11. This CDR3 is CAWNRLAAKGETQYF. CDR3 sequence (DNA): TGTGCCTGGAATCGACTAGCGGCAAAGGGGGAGACCCAGTACTTC.

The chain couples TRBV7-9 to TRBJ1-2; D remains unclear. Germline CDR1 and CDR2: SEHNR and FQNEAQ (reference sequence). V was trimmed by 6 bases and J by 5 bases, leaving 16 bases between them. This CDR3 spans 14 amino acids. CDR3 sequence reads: CASSSSSGGYGYTF. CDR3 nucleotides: TGTGCCAGCAGTTCATCCTCGGGAGGTTATGGCTACACCTTC.

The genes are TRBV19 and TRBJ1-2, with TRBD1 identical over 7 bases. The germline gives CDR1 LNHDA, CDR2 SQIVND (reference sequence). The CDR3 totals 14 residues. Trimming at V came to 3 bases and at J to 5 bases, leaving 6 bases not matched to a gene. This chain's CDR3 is CASSIPDRRYGYTF. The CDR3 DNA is TGTGCCAGTAGTATCCCGGACAGGCGTTATGGCTACACCTTC.